Each of the 9 T cell receptor beta chains below was sequenced from the same sample in a study of blood T cell repertoires in COVID-19. The method was immunoSEQ multiplex PCR; TCRdb's version includes in-frame clones alone and lacks a portion of them. The sample has approximately 100,000 clones, approximately 86% seen once. Sequencing was done on a sample of PBMCs or T cells enriched from blood (not recorded which). These receptor sequences come from a woman between 50 and 59 years old who had recovered from COVID-19.

The V call is TRBV2, the J call TRBJ1-6; possible D gene TRBD1, 5 bases. This CDR3 spans 14 amino acids. V was pared by 3 bases and J by 4 bases, with 7 bases between. CDR1 and CDR2 (germline): SNHLY, FYNNEI. DNA of the CDR3: TGTGCCAGCAGTGACAAGGGGTATAATTCACCCCTCCACTTT. Its protein is CASSDKGYNSPLHF.

This clone has just one count. V gene TRBV27 combines with J gene TRBJ1-1, with D perhaps matching TRBD1 (6 bases). Per the germline V gene, CDR1 is MNHEY and CDR2 is SMNVEV (reference sequence). This CDR3 comprises 13 residues. Trimming took 4 bases from V and 6 from J, leaving 12 bases between them. CDR3 amino acids: CASSSSGDAEAFF. As DNA, the CDR3 is TGTGCCAGCAGTTCGTCAGGGGATGCTGAAGCTTTCTTT.

The rearrangement links TRBV30 to TRBJ2-5, with D possibly matching TRBD1 (5 bases). The CDR3 loop spans 12 amino acids. CDR1 GTSNPN and CDR2 SVGIG come from the germline V gene (reference sequence). The V end was cut by 2 bases, the J end by 5 bases, with 9 bases between. The CDR3 loop reads CAWSSGAETQYF. The DNA of the CDR3 is TGTGCCTGGAGTTCTGGGGCGGAGACCCAGTACTTC.

This rearrangement joins TRBV18 to TRBJ2-7; possible D gene TRBD2, 5 bases. Germline CDR1 and CDR2: KGHSH and LQKENI. There are 14 residues in the CDR3. With 3 bases removed from V and 1 base from J, the gap between germline ends came to 10 bases. The CDR3 sequence is CASSPGLLSYEQYF. CDR3 DNA sequence: TGTGCCAGCTCACCCGGACTGTTATCCTACGAGCAGTACTTC.

V and J are TRBV6-5 and TRBJ1-2; 8 positions agree with TRBD1. The germline CDR1 and CDR2 sequences are MNHEY and SVGAGI. There are 13 residues in the CDR3. The J segment lost 5 bases and the V segment lost 6 bases, leaving 5 bases of the junction unmatched. CDR3 loop: CASSSDRGYGYTF. CDR3 coding DNA: TGTGCCAGCAGCTCAGACAGGGGTTATGGCTACACCTTC.

This clone appeared once. The chain carries TRBV2 and TRBJ2-3; no reliable D call. Trimming took 7 bases from V and 0 from J, leaving 8 bases between them. CDR3 length equals 13 residues. Germline V gene lookup returns CDR1 SNHLY and CDR2 FYNNEI. This chain's CDR3 is CASTYVSTDTQYF. The CDR3 DNA reads as TGTGCCAGCACCTACGTAAGCACAGATACGCAGTATTTT.

A few counts support this clone. The chain is built from TRBV7-3 and TRBJ1-5; a possible D gene is TRBD1 (6 bases). The CDR3 is 13 amino acids. With 4 bases removed from V and 5 bases from J, the gap between germline ends came to 9 bases. CDR1 and CDR2 from the germline V gene are SGHTA and FQGTGA. The CDR3 DNA reads TGTGCCAGCAGCTCGGACAGTTATCAGCCCCAGCATTTT. The encoded protein is CASSSDSYQPQHF.

The rearrangement links TRBV2 to TRBJ2-2; D unclear. CDR3 length: 15 residues. The ends were cut back, 3 bases at V and 0 bases at J, with 8 bases in the middle. Germline V gives CDR1 SNHLY, CDR2 FYNNEI. This chain's CDR3 is CASSEARSNTGELFF. CDR3 nucleotide sequence: TGTGCCAGCAGTGAGGCTAGATCGAACACCGGGGAGCTGTTTTTT.

V gene TRBV20-1 combines with J gene TRBJ1-3, with D uncertain. Germline CDR1 reads DFQATT; CDR2 reads SNEGSKA (reference sequence). The CDR3 is 15 amino acids. With 3 bases removed from V and 0 bases from J, the gap between germline ends came to 12 bases. In nucleotides, the CDR3 is TGCAGTGCTAGTCCAGGCAAGAGCTCTGGAAACACCATATATTTT. Protein: CSASPGKSSGNTIYF.